The TCR beta chain under discussion was sequenced for a study of OX40 agonist ivuxolimab in advanced cancers. Study overall: It was ivuxolimab, an agonistic anti-OX40 (CD134) antibody, that patients were treated with. Patients receiving dose escalation had hepatocellular carcinoma, melanoma, renal cell or head and neck cancer.

Profiling relied on immunoSEQ multiplex PCR, and the TCRdb table lists in-frame clones only, not all of them. The sample shows roughly 59,000 clones, over 75% of them seen only once. The CDR3 totals 13 residues. The germline gives CDR1 SGHVS, CDR2 FNYEAQ. Trimming took 5 bases from V and 3 from J, leaving 10 bases between them. This receptor was identified in an adult with an advanced solid tumor such as melanoma, head and neck, liver or kidney cancer. This material consisted of CD4+ or CD8+ T cells sorted from blood, taken in a trial of the OX40 agonist ivuxolimab. The V gene is TRBV7-6, the J gene TRBJ1-1; a weak D match, TRBD1 (5 bases). The CDR3 sequence is CASSRQLYTEAFF. In DNA, the CDR3 is TGTGCCAGCAGCCGACAGTTGTACACTGAAGCTTTCTTT.